Listed below are T cell receptor beta chains from one sample, sequenced in a study of cytomegalovirus exposure and HLA in healthy donors. The protocol was immunoSEQ multiplex PCR, while the TCRdb copy is restricted to in-frame clones and leaves out a portion. Seen here are 250,000 to 350,000 clones, more than 80% observed once, and the top ten hold 3% to 4%. The source material was PBMCs. All receptors derive from a middle-aged man in good health and CMV-seropositive. Each CDR3 is given without its conserved first and last residue. Clone size is given for some rows only: seen once, a few or many times, or a class if the clone is expanded.

few | 14 | TRBJ2-3 | TRBV7-9 | ASSLDTGPLENTQY
NA | 13 | TRBJ2-2 | TRBV2 | ASGPETGFTGELF
NA | 12 | TRBJ1-5 | TRBV9 | ASSATGDNQPQH
NA | 13 | TRBJ2-5 | TRBV27 | ASTKTSGASETQY
NA | 10 | TRBJ2-1 | TRBV7-9 | SSSLARNEQF
NA | 12 | TRBJ1-4 | TRBV27 | ASSPGTGYEKLF
NA | 13 | TRBJ2-3 | TRBV19 | ASSIPREHTDTQY
NA | 16 | TRBJ2-1 | TRBV11-2 | ASSLPLSSARSGNEQF
once | 13 | TRBJ2-1 | TRBV6-4 | ASSDSRRRYNEQF
NA | 12 | TRBJ2-2 | TRBV27 | ASSFGGNTGELF
NA | 12 | TRBJ2-7 | TRBV28 | ASETGTSDYEQY
NA | 13 | TRBJ2-7 | TRBV7-9 | ASSHSPTGVYEQY
NA | 11 | TRBJ2-5 | TRBV18 | ASSPGQGETQY
NA | 13 | TRBJ2-7 | TRBV5-1 | ASSVPGQGTYEQY
NA | 10 | TRBJ1-5 | TRBV6-1 | ASSERPSPQH
NA | 14 | TRBJ2-3 | TRBV19 | ASSIEQGSFADTQY
NA | 16 | TRBJ1-1 | TRBV7-9 | ASSPRATSGQAITEAF
NA | 14 | TRBJ2-3 | TRBV10-3 | AISATLAGGTDTQY
NA | 9 | TRBJ2-7 | TRBV5-4 | ASRFGGEQY
NA | 12 | TRBJ2-5 | TRBV4-1 | ASSQSWRKETQY
NA | 9 | TRBJ2-3 | TRBV5-1 | ASLGADTQY
NA | 13 | TRBJ2-7 | TRBV6-4 | ANSEPGTTPWEQY